These T cell receptor beta chains were read from a single sample in a study of CD4 and CD8 cells across lung adenocarcinoma regions. TCRdb passed the PCR reads through MiXCR, listing each CDR3 protein once. The sample lists around 3,900 distinct CDR3 sequences; 55% to 60% were seen once. Sequenced: CD4+ T cells from the margin of a lung tumor. These receptors all come from a female donor with lung adenocarcinoma. The CD4 and CD8 labels of this study may be unreliable. The CDR3 runs from the conserved cysteine through the conserved F or W. The order of the fields is J gene, clone size, D gene, V gene, CDR3 DNA, CDR3 protein. The D gene is left open where the match is weak. Size values are once, few and many counts, or a class for expanded clones, and some rows have none.

TRBJ2-4 | - | TRBD1 | TRBV9 | TGTGCCAGCAGCCCAAAGACAGGGACGGACATTCAGTACTTC | CASSPKTGTDIQYF
TRBJ2-1 | - | - | TRBV7-2 | TGTGCCAGCAGCTTAGGGGCACGGGCAGAGCAGTTCTTC | CASSLGARAEQFF
TRBJ2-3 | - | - | TRBV6-1 | TGTGCGAGCAGCGTGACGGGGGTGTGGGCCACAGATACGCAGTATTTC | CASSVTGVWATDTQYF
TRBJ2-1 | - | TRBD1 | TRBV27 | TGTGCCAGCATCCCTCCGGACAGGTACAATGAGCAGTTCTTC | CASIPPDRYNEQFF
TRBJ1-1 | few | - | TRBV6-1 | TGTGCCAGCAGTGATGGCATACGGGCAGAAGCTTTCTTT | CASSDGIRAEAFF
TRBJ2-7 | - | - | TRBV6-1 | TGTGCCAGCAGTGAATTGGCAGACCTTAACCCAGATACGCAGTACTTC | CASSELADLNPDTQYF
TRBJ2-5 | - | TRBD2 | TRBV7-2 | TGTGCCAGCAGCTCGGGACTAGCGGACCAAGAGACCCAGTACTTC | CASSSGLADQETQYF
TRBJ2-7 | - | - | TRBV10-1 | TGCGCCAGCCGGCGGAGAGGACTGTACGAGCAGTACTTC | CASRRRGLYEQYF
TRBJ2-7 | medium-sized | TRBD2 | TRBV7-2 | TGTGCCAGCAGCTTAGTCGCGGGAGACTACGAGCAGTACTTC | CASSLVAGDYEQYF
TRBJ2-2 | few | TRBD2 | TRBV6-4 | TGTGCCAGCAGTGAGGGGGGGGACACCGGGGAGCTGTTTTTT | CASSEGGDTGELFF
TRBJ2-1 | few | TRBD2 | TRBV27 | TGTGCCAGCAGTTTATTTGCGGGCGGGGGAGGTAATGAGCAGTTCTTC | CASSLFAGGGGNEQFF
TRBJ2-2 | - | - | TRBV12-3/TRBV12-4 | TGTGCCAGCAGTTTATCCAGGGGATACACCGGGGAGCTGTTTTTT | CASSLSRGYTGELFF
TRBJ2-5 | - | - | TRBV6-1 | TGTGCCAGGCCGGTTTTAGCGGTAGGAGAGACCCAGTACTTC | CARPVLAVGETQYF
TRBJ2-7 | once | - | TRBV6-1 | TGTGCCAGCGAGTGCTTAGGGGGGGGGGGACAAGATACGCAGTACTTC | CASECLGGGGQDTQYF
TRBJ2-1 | few | TRBD1 | TRBV29-1 | TGCAGCGTTGAAGGCACAGGGGGCGCTGGGTCCTACAATGAGCAGTTCTTC | CSVEGTGGAGSYNEQFF
TRBJ2-5 | once | - | TRBV6-1 | TGTGCCAGCAGGCTTTCGCTGGGCTGGGAGACCCAGTACTTC | CASRLSLGWETQYF
TRBJ2-7 | once | TRBD2 | TRBV10-3 | TGTGCGGGGAGCGGGGGCCGTGGCACAGAGACGCAGTACTTC | CAGSGGRGTETQYF
TRBJ2-3 | medium-sized | TRBD2 | TRBV5-1 | TGCGCCAGCAGCTATGGAGGGACTAGCGGGATAGGCGCGAATACGCAGTATTTT | CASSYGGTSGIGANTQYF
TRBJ2-1 | - | TRBD1 | TRBV7-7 | TGTGCTAGCAGCTTAAATACCGGGACAGGGGCCTACAATGAGCAGTTCTTC | CASSLNTGTGAYNEQFF
TRBJ2-2 | - | TRBD1 | TRBV6-5 | TGTGCCAGCAGTTCCGGGACAGGATTTGGGGAGCTGTTTTTT | CASSSGTGFGELFF
TRBJ2-7 | once | - | TRBV6-1 | TGTGCCGGGAGTGAAGGGGGCGGGGGCCCAGATACGCAGTACTTC | CAGSEGGGGPDTQYF
TRBJ2-1 | medium-sized | TRBD2 | TRBV6-2/TRBV6-3 | TGTGCCAGCAGTTATTGGCGGGGGGTCTTATACAATGAGCAGTTCTTC | CASSYWRGVLYNEQFF
TRBJ2-3 | - | - | TRBV7-2 | TGTGCCAGCAGCCCTAGGTACGGCGGGAACACAGATACGCAGTATTTT | CASSPRYGGNTDTQYF
TRBJ2-7 | - | - | TRBV6-1 | TGTGCCAGCAGTACAACGGGACTTCTAGGGGTCCACGAGCAGTACTTC | CASSTTGLLGVHEQYF
TRBJ2-7 | - | TRBD1 | TRBV11-3 | TGTGCCAGCAGCCTCCAGGGGGCCGACTACGAGCAGTACTTC | CASSLQGADYEQYF
TRBJ2-7 | - | TRBD1 | TRBV25-1 | TGTGCCAGCAGTCAGTCCGGGACAGGCTCCTACGAGCAGTACTTC | CASSQSGTGSYEQYF
TRBJ2-3 | - | - | TRBV6-1 | TGTGCCAGCTTGGTGAGCCGTGACCCAGAGACGCAGTACTTT | CASLVSRDPETQYF
TRBJ2-4 | - | - | TRBV27 | TGTGCCAGCAGAAAACAAGGACTGTCCAACAAAAACATTCAGTACTTC | CASRKQGLSNKNIQYF
TRBJ2-1 | - | - | TRBV3-1 | TGTGCCAGCAGCCAAGGGGTTATAGAGCAGTTCTTC | CASSQGVIEQFF
TRBJ2-4 | - | TRBD2 | TRBV6-1 | TGTGCGAGCAGCGGGGGCCGTGGCCAAGAGATTCAGTACTTC | CASSGGRGQEIQYF
TRBJ2-5 | - | TRBD2 | TRBV27 | TGTGCCAGCAGTTTACGGCCGGGAGGGCAAGAGACCCAGTACTTC | CASSLRPGGQETQYF
TRBJ2-7 | - | TRBD2 | TRBV6-1 | TGTGCCAGCAGTGGGACTAGCGGGGGCCAAGATACGCAGTACTTC | CASSGTSGGQDTQYF
TRBJ2-4 | medium-sized | - | TRBV6-6 | TGTGCCAGCAGGGGGACGCCCAAAAACATTCAGTACTTC | CASRGTPKNIQYF
TRBJ2-1 | few | TRBD2 | TRBV12-3/TRBV12-4 | TGTGCCAGCAGTGGACTAGCGGGAATATCCTACAATGAGCAGTTCTTC | CASSGLAGISYNEQFF
TRBJ2-3 | - | TRBD2 | TRBV27 | TGTGCCAGCAGGTTTCAGCGGGAGGGCCTCGCAGATACGCAGTATTTT | CASRFQREGLADTQYF
TRBJ2-5 | - | - | TRBV10-3 | TGTGCCATCAGTGAGTCGTTAGTCCAAGAGACCCAGTACTTC | CAISESLVQETQYF
TRBJ2-1 | - | TRBD2 | TRBV7-6 | TGTGCCAGCAGCCCCGACGGGACTAGCGGGAGAAATGAGCAGTTCTTC | CASSPDGTSGRNEQFF
TRBJ2-1 | - | - | TRBV6-1 | TGTGCCAGCAGTGAAATGGTAGGTGGGTTCTACGAGCAGTTCTTC | CASSEMVGGFYEQFF
TRBJ2-1 | - | - | TRBV10-3 | TGTGCTGTCCGTGGCCTACAGGGTGAGAGCATAGATACGCAGTACTTT | CAVRGLQGESIDTQYF
TRBJ2-5 | large | TRBD2 | TRBV12-3/TRBV12-4 | TGTGCCAGCGTCCTTAGCGGGGAAGAGACCCAGTACTTC | CASVLSGEETQYF
TRBJ2-1 | - | TRBD2 | TRBV7-2 | TGTGCCAGCAGCTTAGGTGCGGGAGTTTTTGAGCAGTTCTTC | CASSLGAGVFEQFF
TRBJ2-5 | - | - | TRBV10-2 | TGCGCCAGCAGTGACCTCGGGGAGGCGCAGTACTTC | CASSDLGEAQYF
TRBJ2-6 | medium-sized | TRBD1 | TRBV6-1 | TGTGCCTCCCGTGAGACAGGGGGCTCTGGGGCCAACGTCCTGACTTTC | CASRETGGSGANVLTF
TRBJ2-1 | few | - | TRBV6-6 | TGTGCCAGCAGTTACTCCCAGGGGCTTGAGCAGTTCTTC | CASSYSQGLEQFF
TRBJ2-1 | few | TRBD1 | TRBV6-4 | TGTGCCAGCAGTGACGGGACAGGGGGCAATGAGCAGTTCTTC | CASSDGTGGNEQFF
TRBJ1-2 | - | - | TRBV6-1 | TGTGCCAGCATGATCGGGTCCTCCGGCGGCTACACCTTC | CASMIGSSGGYTF
TRBJ2-5 | large | TRBD1 | TRBV6-1 | TGTGCCAGCAGCTCCGGGACAGTTGGCGAGACCCAGTACTTC | CASSSGTVGETQYF
TRBJ2-3 | - | - | TRBV6-1 | TGTGCGGGGCTGATGAGCCGTGCAACAGATACGCAGTATTTC | CAGLMSRATDTQYF
TRBJ2-1 | - | - | TRBV27 | TGTGCCAGCAGTTCACTCGGGGGTTACTTTGGTCCGGCCTACAATGAGCAGTTCTTC | CASSSLGGYFGPAYNEQFF
TRBJ2-5 | few | - | TRBV6-1 | TGTGCCAGCAGTGTCCCCGGGCGGGAAGAGACCCAGTACTTC | CASSVPGREETQYF